Described below is a single T cell receptor (beta chain) sequence and its context. These data belong to a study of blood T cell repertoires in COVID-19. Sequencing was performed with immunoSEQ multiplex PCR; in TCRdb, only in-frame clones are kept and a portion is missing. The data hold roughly 140,000 clones, with approximately 85% observed a single time. This sequence originates from a man between 65 and 85 years old with acute or convalescent COVID-19. The sequenced sample consisted of peripheral blood.

The CDR3 reads CASSQDLTGQETQYF. CDR3 in DNA: TGTGCCAGCAGCCAAGATCTAACAGGCCAAGAGACCCAGTACTTC. This rearrangement joins TRBV4-2 to TRBJ2-5; TRBD1 is a possible D gene (5 bases). The V end lost 0 bases, the J end lost 1 base, and 9 bases lay between the germline ends. Germline V CDR1 and CDR2: LGHNA, YNFKEQ. The CDR3 is made up of 15 amino acids.